This T cell receptor (beta chain) was captured in a study of OX40 agonist ivuxolimab in advanced cancers. Broader study findings: At doses 0.1 to 3.0 mg/kg, CD4+ and CD8+ clones expanded. Among patients with partial responses at 0.1-3.0 mg/kg, clonal expansion was among the lowest. More expanded clones were seen, on average, in CD8+ T cells than in CD4+.

TCRdb's copy holds only in-frame clones and misses some; the assay was immunoSEQ multiplex PCR. The repertoire holds 41,000 or so clones, with around four fifths as singletons. Patients had blood sampled at baseline and again on cycle 4 day 1 and cycle 7 day 1. As to this clone: Its antigen is not identified.

The V gene's germline CDR1 is GTSNPN and CDR2 SVGIG (reference sequence). V shed 0 bases and J shed 6 bases, with 23 bases lying between them. The CDR3 totals 18 residues. The TCR sequence derives from an adult with an advanced solid tumor such as melanoma, head and neck, liver or kidney cancer. This rearrangement joins TRBV30 to TRBJ1-4; D might be TRBD1 (5 bases). Sequenced here: CD4+ or CD8+ T cells sorted from blood, sampled in a trial of the OX40 agonist ivuxolimab. CDR3 DNA sequence: TGTGCCTGGAGTGTAAAGGCTGGCGTGGGGCGTTTGGATGAAAAACTGTTTTTT. This codes for CAWSVKAGVGRLDEKLFF.